A selection of T cell receptor beta chains follows, all from one sample in a study of T-cell memory formation after mild COVID-19. MiXCR, run by TCRdb on the 5' RACE reads, gives a single entry per CDR3 protein. The top ten hold approximately 8% of the sample, which has a few hundred thousand distinct CDR3 sequences, about 20% seen once. Sequenced: PBMCs or a T cell subset sorted from them (not recorded which). The receptor source for this set is an adult woman who had mild COVID-19 (a few samples of this study predate the infection). Cell type and time point are not known. The CDR3 runs from the conserved cysteine through the conserved F or W. Fields, in order: V gene, D gene, J gene, clone size, CDR3 DNA, CDR3 protein. A D gene is named only where the DNA matches it firmly. Not every row has a clone size; where given, it reads once, few, many or a size class.

TRBV5-1	.	TRBJ2-2	few	TGCGCCAGCAGCTTCACCGCGACTGGCACCGGGGAGCTGTTTTTT	CASSFTATGTGELFF
TRBV24-1	TRBD2	TRBJ2-2	.	TGTGCCACCAGTGATTGGACTAGCGGCACCGGGGAGCTGTTTTTT	CATSDWTSGTGELFF
TRBV12-3/TRBV12-4	TRBD1	TRBJ1-2	.	TGTGCCAGCAGTTATGGACAGGGCGTGGGCTACACCTTC	CASSYGQGVGYTF
TRBV12-3/TRBV12-4	.	TRBJ1-5	.	TGTGCCAGCAGTTCTTGGGGGGACAATCAGCCCCAGCATTTT	CASSSWGDNQPQHF
TRBV5-1	TRBD2	TRBJ2-2	.	TGCGCCAGCAGATTTAGCGGGAGCGGGAACACCGGGGAGCTGTTTTTT	CASRFSGSGNTGELFF
TRBV7-9	TRBD2	TRBJ2-1	once	TGTGCCAGCAGCTTAGGTTCTGGGGGGGTCAATGAGCAGTTCTTC	CASSLGSGGVNEQFF
TRBV20-1	TRBD1	TRBJ1-2	few	TGCAGTGCTAGAGCGGGACAGCCGCCCGTGCATGGCTACACCTTC	CSARAGQPPVHGYTF
TRBV4-2	TRBD2	TRBJ2-7	many	TGTGCCAGCAGCCAAGATTTGACTAGCGGCGTATACGAGCAGTACTTC	CASSQDLTSGVYEQYF
TRBV7-3	TRBD2	TRBJ2-1	.	TGTGCCAGCAGCTTAACCCCCGGGGTAGCGGGAGCGGACGGTGAGCAGTTCTTC	CASSLTPGVAGADGEQFF
TRBV6-1	.	TRBJ2-7	.	TGTGCCAGCAGTGAATGGAACAGGGCCAACGAGCAGTACTTC	CASSEWNRANEQYF
TRBV5-1	.	TRBJ2-2	.	TGCGCCAGCAGCTTGACCGGGTACAACACCGGGGAGCTGTTTTTT	CASSLTGYNTGELFF
TRBV6-2/TRBV6-3	.	TRBJ2-5	.	TGTGCCAGCAGTTACACTTGGGAGGTGACCCAGTACTTC	CASSYTWEVTQYF
TRBV12-3/TRBV12-4	TRBD1	TRBJ1-1	few	TGTGCCAGCAGTCGAACAGGGGGCTGGGACACTGAAGCTTTCTTT	CASSRTGGWDTEAFF
TRBV7-2	.	TRBJ2-1	few	TGTGCCAGCAGCCCCCAGGGGTTCCGATACAATGAGCAGTTCTTC	CASSPQGFRYNEQFF
TRBV12-5	.	TRBJ2-2	few	TGTGCTAGTGGTCTACTTTCCGGACAAGGGGAGCTGTTTTTT	CASGLLSGQGELFF
TRBV7-2	TRBD2	TRBJ2-1	medium-sized	TGCGCCAGCAGCTTGAGCGGGAGCTCCTACAATGAGCAGTTCTTC	CASSLSGSSYNEQFF
TRBV4-1	TRBD2	TRBJ2-3	.	TGCGCCAGCAGCCAAGCCGGCGCGGGGGAGGCAGATACGCAGTATTTT	CASSQAGAGEADTQYF
TRBV12-3/TRBV12-4	.	TRBJ2-7	.	TGTGCCAGCAGGTTAACGTCCGAATACGAGCAGTACTTC	CASRLTSEYEQYF
TRBV20-1	TRBD1	TRBJ2-3	many	TGCAGTGCCTGGACCGGGACAGGCACAGATACGCAGTATTTT	CSAWTGTGTDTQYF
TRBV7-9	.	TRBJ2-1	.	TGTGCCAGCAGCCTATTCGGGGGGCCAGCTGGGAATGAGCAGTTCTTC	CASSLFGGPAGNEQFF
TRBV21-1	.	TRBJ2-3	few	TGTGCCAGCAGCAAATCGAAGCGGAAGAGCACAGATACGCAGTATTTT	CASSKSKRKSTDTQYF
TRBV10-3	TRBD1	TRBJ1-2	few	TGTGCCATCAGTGAGTCGGGGACAGGGAGAAACTATGGCTACACCTTC	CAISESGTGRNYGYTF
TRBV12-3/TRBV12-4	.	TRBJ1-6	few	TGTGCCAGCAGCAGCGGGCGGGTGTCGATTAATTCACCCCTCCACTTT	CASSSGRVSINSPLHF
TRBV2	.	TRBJ1-1	.	TGTGCCAGCAGCGCCGACCGCATGAACACTGAAGCTTTCTTT	CASSADRMNTEAFF
TRBV20-1	.	TRBJ2-7	few	TGCAGTGCCCCCCCCCACAGCAATTCTTACGAGCAGTACTTC	CSAPPHSNSYEQYF
TRBV21-1	.	TRBJ2-2	.	TGTGCCAGCAGCAAAGGGACCCGATTAGCGGGGGGCACCGGGGAGCTGTTTTTT	CASSKGTRLAGGTGELFF
TRBV24-1	.	TRBJ2-3	few	TGTGCCACCAGTGACCGGACAGGGAGGGGAGATACGCAGTATTTT	CATSDRTGRGDTQYF
TRBV9	.	TRBJ1-1	.	TGTGCCAGCACAGGGCCGAACACTGAAGCTTTCTTT	CASTGPNTEAFF
TRBV7-9	TRBD1	TRBJ2-7	.	TGTGCCAGCAGCTTCGGACAGGGGTTCGAGCAGTACTTC	CASSFGQGFEQYF
TRBV25-1	TRBD1	TRBJ1-1	few	TGTGCCAGCAATCGACCGGGACAGGGGGAGACTGAAGCTTTCTTT	CASNRPGQGETEAFF
TRBV18	TRBD1	TRBJ2-7	.	TGTGCCAGCTCAAGGGACAGGGGTAGCGAGCAGTACTTC	CASSRDRGSEQYF
TRBV12-3/TRBV12-4	.	TRBJ2-3	many	TGTGCCAGCAGTTTTCCGCCCCCCGATACGCAGTATTTT	CASSFPPPDTQYF
TRBV20-1	TRBD2	TRBJ2-1	few	TGCAGTGCTGTCGACTCTAGCGGGAGGAGCTACAATGAGCAGTTCTTC	CSAVDSSGRSYNEQFF
TRBV2	.	TRBJ2-1	few	TGTGCCAGCTCCTCGACCAGGTCTCTTAGGAATGAGCAGTTCTTC	CASSSTRSLRNEQFF
TRBV19	TRBD1	TRBJ2-1	.	TGTGCCAGTAGTAAGGGACAGAGCTCCTACAATGAGCAGTTCTTC	CASSKGQSSYNEQFF
TRBV15	TRBD2	TRBJ2-7	.	TGTGCCACCAGCGCGGGGGGGCTCAACGAGCAGTACTTC	CATSAGGLNEQYF
TRBV7-6	.	TRBJ2-7	.	TGTGCCAGCAGCCCATCCGGGGGCGGGCGGGAGCAGTACTTC	CASSPSGGGREQYF
TRBV4-3	.	TRBJ1-1	few	TGCGCCAGCAGCCTCCTAGACACTGGCACTGAAGCTTTCTTT	CASSLLDTGTEAFF
TRBV4-3	.	TRBJ2-3	few	TGCGCCAGCAGCCAAGGGGGGGTCGACACAGATACGCAGTATTTT	CASSQGGVDTDTQYF
TRBV12-3/TRBV12-4	.	TRBJ2-7	many	TGTGCCAGCAGTTTGGGGCAGGGATCCCACGAGCAGTACTTC	CASSLGQGSHEQYF